The 19 T cell receptor beta chains below all came from one sample that was sequenced in a study of siplizumab effects on memory and regulatory T cells. The method was immunoSEQ multiplex PCR; TCRdb's version includes in-frame clones alone and lacks a portion of them. The table includes about 60,000 clones, around 78% detected once. The sequenced sample was memory CD4+ T cells sorted from blood. These receptors were obtained from a human donor in good health.

V usage is TRBV2 and J usage is TRBJ1-5, with 7 bases fitting TRBD1. The CDR3 has 14 residues. The trim removed 1 base at V and 5 bases at J, leaving 2 bases unmatched. In germline, CDR1 is SNHLY, CDR2 FYNNEI. The CDR3 here is CASSEEGGHQPQHF. The DNA for the CDR3 is TGTGCCAGCAGTGAAGAAGGGGGCCATCAGCCCCAGCATTTT.

CDR3 nucleotide sequence: TGCGCCAGCAGCCGGGGGGACGGCGAAGAGACCCAGTACTTC. As protein: CASSRGDGEETQYF. This chain links TRBV5-1 with TRBJ2-5; 7 bases map to TRBD2. The CDR3 spans 14 residues. Germline V gene data show CDR1 as SGHRS and CDR2 as YFSETQ. V lost 4 bases to trimming and J lost 3 bases; unmatched junction nucleotides: 6.

The chain is built from TRBV5-1 and TRBJ2-5, with 8 nucleotides matching TRBD2. Germline V gene lookup returns CDR1 SGHRS and CDR2 YFSETQ. The CDR3 consists of 14 residues. Trimming at V came to 4 bases and at J to 1 base, leaving 3 bases not matched to a gene. The CDR3 is CASSPGTSQETQYF. For the CDR3, the DNA is TGCGCCAGCAGCCCCGGGACTAGCCAAGAGACCCAGTACTTC.

The CDR3 DNA is TGCGCCAGCAGCCAAGGGGTAACGGATTCACCCCTCCACTTT. This translates into CASSQGVTDSPLHF. This sequence joins TRBV5-1 and TRBJ1-6; perhaps TRBD1 as D (5 bases). Germline assignment: CDR1 SGHRS and CDR2 YFSETQ. There are 14 residues in the CDR3. The ends were cut back, 4 bases at V and 8 bases at J, with 13 bases in the middle.

The V gene is TRBV5-8, the J gene TRBJ1-1, with 10 nucleotides matching TRBD1. Germline loops: CDR1 SGHTS, CDR2 YDEGEE. This CDR3 comprises 16 residues. V trimming: 2 bases; J trimming: 3 bases; junction bases outside the gene matches: 7. The CDR3 region is CASSFTDRGRDTEAFF. CDR3 nucleotides: TGTGCCAGCAGCTTCACTGACAGGGGGCGAGACACTGAAGCTTTCTTT.

The count of this clone is one. J is TRBJ2-7 and V is TRBV11-1, with 10 bases that match TRBD1. This CDR3 is built from 15 residues. Trimming cost V 8 bases and J 3 bases; bases outside gene matches: 10. The germline V gene has CDR1 SGHAT and CDR2 FQDESV (reference sequence). As DNA, the CDR3 is TGTGCCAGCGGCTCAGGGACAGGGGCCCTCTACGAGCAGTACTTC. It is translated as CASGSGTGALYEQYF.

The V and J genes are TRBV19 and TRBJ1-5; no definite D call. Germline V gene lookup returns CDR1 LNHDA and CDR2 SQIVND (reference sequence). The CDR3 runs to 16 residues. V was shortened by 3 bases and J by 3 bases, with 15 bases between the two germline ends. DNA of the CDR3: TGTGCCAGTAGTATTATGATAGGGTGGGACAATCAGCCCCAGCATTTT. Translation gives CASSIMIGWDNQPQHF.

In regard to this clone: Other DNA sequences of this sample code for an identical CDR3. This rearrangement joins TRBV5-1 to TRBJ2-3, with 10 bases fitting TRBD1. Germline V gene lookup returns CDR1 SGHRS and CDR2 YFSETQ. Trimming took 0 bases from V and 5 from J; bases not matched to a gene: 3. The CDR3 consists of 15 residues. CDR3 loop: CASSLGQGAGDTQYF. The CDR3 coding sequence is TGCGCCAGCAGCTTGGGACAGGGGGCCGGAGATACGCAGTATTTT.

The genes are TRBV29-1 and TRBJ2-1; TRBD2 matches 10 bases. Germline V gene lookup returns CDR1 SQVTM and CDR2 ANQGSEA. The CDR3 spans 14 residues. Trimming removed 1 base from V and 8 bases from J; junction bases left unmatched: 5. CDR3 region: CSVEGLAGADEQFF. CDR3 DNA: TGCAGCGTTGAAGGTCTAGCGGGAGCGGATGAGCAGTTCTTC.

The V gene is TRBV7-2, the J gene TRBJ2-5; 8 bases align to TRBD1. Germline V lookup: CDR1 SGHTA, CDR2 FQGNSA. V lost 5 bases, J lost 5 bases, and 13 bases stayed unmatched. The CDR3 covers 16 residues. The DNA for the CDR3 is TGTGCCAGCAGCCCAGGGGGCACCATTCGTAGGGAGACCCAGTACTTC. Translation gives CASSPGGTIRRETQYF.

This clone was counted a few times. For the CDR3, the DNA is TGTGCCAGCAGTTGGGGAGGACTAGTCCCAGATACGCAGTATTTT. This sequence encodes CASSWGGLVPDTQYF. The chain joins TRBV27 to TRBJ2-3; 7 bases are a match to TRBD2. Trimming cost V 4 bases and J 4 bases; bases outside gene matches: 8. CDR3 length: 15 amino acids. Germline assignment: CDR1 MNHEY and CDR2 SMNVEV (reference sequence).

The rearrangement joins TRBV14 to TRBJ1-3; the D is unclear. Germline CDR1 and CDR2: SGHDN and FVKESK. The CDR3 extends over 11 amino acids. Trimming pared 2 bases from V and 7 bases from J, leaving 3 bases between. The CDR3 reads CASSQRNTIYF. Here the CDR3 DNA reads TGTGCCAGCAGCCAAAGGAACACCATATATTTT.

The chain uses TRBV6-5 and TRBJ1-2; 8 positions agree with TRBD1. Germline V CDR1 and CDR2: MNHEY, SVGAGI. This CDR3 has 16 residues. V shed 4 bases, J shed 8 bases, and the junction held 15 bases outside the gene matches. The CDR3 spells CASSFQGAQPQEGYTF. The DNA for the CDR3 is TGTGCCAGCAGTTTCCAGGGGGCCCAACCGCAGGAAGGCTACACCTTC.

The chain carries TRBV9 and TRBJ2-1; 10 bases fit TRBD2. Germline CDR1 and CDR2: SGDLS and YYNGEE. This CDR3 is built from 17 residues. Unmatched junction bases numbered 10, after V lost 4 bases and J lost 3 bases. This chain's CDR3 is CASSREVAGGLYNEQFF. For the CDR3, the DNA is TGTGCCAGCAGCCGCGAGGTAGCGGGAGGCCTCTACAATGAGCAGTTCTTC.

CDR3 bases: TGTGCCAGCAGTTTACGGTCTGGGGGACTAGCGGGCAGCTCCTACAATGAGCAGTTCTTC. It translates to CASSLRSGGLAGSSYNEQFF. The rearrangement joins TRBV27 to TRBJ2-1; TRBD2 matches 12 bases. J was trimmed by 0 bases and V by 2 bases; bases with no gene match: 11. Germline V CDR1 and CDR2: MNHEY, SMNVEV (reference sequence). This CDR3 has 20 residues.

For the CDR3, the DNA is TGTGCCAGCAGTTACTTAGGGGCGGAAGGGACTGAAGCTTTCTTT. This sequence encodes CASSYLGAEGTEAFF. This chain uses TRBV6-5 with TRBJ1-1; D may be TRBD1 (5 bases). The germline gives CDR1 MNHEY, CDR2 SVGAGI. The V gene lost 1 base and the J gene lost 5 bases, with 14 bases spanning the gap. The CDR3 covers 15 residues.

The CDR3 is CASSPPGAVETQYF. CDR3 sequence (DNA): TGTGCCAGCTCACCACCTGGGGCCGTGGAGACCCAGTACTTC. The chain couples TRBV18 to TRBJ2-5, with D possibly TRBD1 on 5 matching bases. Trimming removed 0 bases at V and 5 bases at J, with 10 bases between. The V gene's germline CDR1 is KGHSH and CDR2 LQKENI. The CDR3 contains 14 residues.

The V gene is TRBV5-4, the J gene TRBJ1-6; 10 bases agree with TRBD1. Per germline, CDR1 SGHNT and CDR2 YYREEE (reference sequence). The trim removed 4 bases at V and 6 bases at J, leaving 7 bases unmatched. CDR3 length: 16 residues. The CDR3 DNA is TGTGCCAGCAGCCCGGGACAGGGGCCCTCTAATTCACCCCTCCACTTT. Its translation is CASSPGQGPSNSPLHF.

This clone was seen only a few times. The chain carries TRBV5-1 and TRBJ1-2; 8 positions match TRBD1. The CDR3 length is 15 residues. The V and J ends lost 5 bases and 4 bases, in that order; junction bases with no gene match: 10. Germline V lookup: CDR1 SGHRS, CDR2 YFSETQ. CDR3 sequence: CASRSPGQEPYGYTF. In DNA, the CDR3 is TGCGCCAGCAGGTCACCGGGACAGGAGCCCTATGGCTACACCTTC.